The clone carrying this T cell receptor beta chain was found a few times. The data were obtained in a study of spatial heterogeneity in lung cancer. A unique molecular identifier was carried by every single TCR cDNA molecule. MiXCR, run by TCRdb on the 5' RACE reads, gives a single entry per CDR3 protein. This repertoire shows 60,000 to 65,000 distinct CDR3 sequences, less than 10% found once; its top ten account for about 16%. Trimming removed 2 bases from V and 4 bases from J, with 15 bases in between. The CDR3 is 15 residues long. Germline lookup yields CDR1 SNHLY and CDR2 FYNNEI. This sample's time point: sample taken at primary tumor resection. Sequencing was performed on whole RNA extracted from tumor and nontumor lung tissue, or from frozen PBMC, and the material was left unsorted.

The starting material was PBMCs, obtained at surgery. This receptor was taken from a female donor with early-stage non-small cell lung cancer. This chain uses TRBV2 with TRBJ2-7; possibly TRBD2 for D (5 bases). The DNA for the CDR3 is TGTGCCAGCAGTGAAAGGTCTGGACTCACATACGAGCAGTACTTC. Protein: CASSERSGLTYEQYF.